Following are 5 T cell receptor beta chains from one sample sequenced in a study of T cell repertoires in cytomegalovirus infection (dated by TCRdb to between 2018 and 2021). Sequenced on an Illumina HiSeq 1500. The public sequencing data were trimmed at Q25 with fastp and processed into clonotypes with MiXCR by TCRdb, which kept only in-frame beta chains. For every CDR3 protein sequence, its rows merge into one entry that carries the most common genes and DNA. The sample table shows some 230,000 distinct CDR3 sequences, and 22% are seen once. 18% of the sample rests with the top ten. Material for sequencing was CD8+ T cells from PBMCs. The receptors originated from a human donor in good health (CMV status not recorded). Some clones in this sample may be carry-over from other donors' samples.

CDR3 nucleotide sequence: TGTGCCAGCAGCTTAGGTGGGGGGCTTCAGTACTTC. It specifies CASSLGGGLQYF. The chain combines TRBV7-8 with TRBJ2-4; D is possibly TRBD1 or TRBD2 (6 bases each). CDR1 and CDR2 (germline): SGHVS, FQNEAQ. The CDR3 contains 12 residues. V dropped 1 base and J dropped 11 bases, with 9 bases sitting between them.

The DNA of the CDR3 is TGCGCCAGCAGCTGGATTGGGGGGATTTACACAGATACGCAGTATTTT. Its translation is CASSWIGGIYTDTQYF. The chain couples TRBV5-1 to TRBJ2-3; tentative D call: TRBD2 (6 bases). Germline V gene sequence: CDR1 SGHRS, CDR2 YFSETQ. This CDR3 region has 16 residues. V was cut by 3 bases and J by 2 bases, with 16 bases left in between.

This clonotype has a count of ten or more. The V gene is TRBV7-8, the J gene TRBJ1-4; D perhaps matches TRBD1 (6 bases). Trimming left V 4 bases short and J 3 bases short, with 12 bases between. Germline CDR1 SGHVS, CDR2 FQNEAQ. CDR3 length: 15 amino acids. The CDR3, as DNA: TGTGCCAGCAGCTCAGCAGGGGTATCTAATGAAAAACTGTTTTTT. This codes for CASSSAGVSNEKLFF.

This clonotype was picked up a small number of times. As DNA, the CDR3 is TGCGCCAGCAGCCAAGGTTCGACGAACACCGGGGAGCTGTTTTTT. This codes for CASSQGSTNTGELFF. The V and J genes are TRBV4-1 and TRBJ2-2; D is unclear. Germline V gene sequence: CDR1 MGHRA, CDR2 YSYEKL. The V and J ends lost 1 base and 0 bases respectively, with 6 bases between them. The CDR3 runs to 15 residues.

The chain couples TRBV7-9 to TRBJ2-2, with 8 bases lining up with TRBD1. V trimming: 5 bases; J trimming: 4 bases; junction bases outside the gene matches: 12. The germline gives CDR1 SEHNR, CDR2 FQNEAQ (reference sequence). This CDR3 comprises 17 residues. The CDR3 reads CASSPGPRGQSTGELFF. The CDR3 coding sequence is TGTGCCAGCAGCCCCGGGCCCAGGGGGCAGAGCACCGGGGAGCTGTTTTTT.